The present T cell receptor (beta chain) was sequenced within a study of long-term antiretroviral therapy in people with HIV. General study points: For ART adherence, viral resistance and therapy changes, no data were available. Spans of CDR3 length were tighter for HIV repertoires than for controls. Pre-ART expanded clones dominated the repertoire at every time point.

Samples held 1-10 million cryopreserved PBMC before DNA extraction. The run of the v3.0 immunoSEQ assay was at survey level. The assay was immunoSEQ multiplex PCR, and TCRdb's table has in-frame clones only and misses some. This sample carries around 20,000 clones, about 89% of them seen once, and the ten largest clones take about 3.3%. A remark on this clone: The antigen remains unidentified.

The CDR3 is made up of 14 amino acids. V was pared by 5 bases and J by 5 bases, with 15 bases between. CDR1 is MNHNY and CDR2 is SVGAGI in the germline V gene (reference sequence). The sequence was collected from a woman aged 50 to 60 with HIV. V is TRBV6-6 and J is TRBJ1-1; the D gene is possibly TRBD1 (5 bases). Source: unsorted PBMCs, taken approximately 2.5 years after starting antiretroviral therapy. In DNA, the CDR3 is TGTGCCAGCAGTCTTCGACAGCTAGGGACTGAAGCTTTCTTT. This gives the protein CASSLRQLGTEAFF.